Listed below are T cell receptor beta chains from one sample, sequenced in a study of blood T cell repertoires in COVID-19. Assay used: immunoSEQ multiplex PCR; TCRdb lists only in-frame clones, some missing. In the table there are approximately 210,000 clones, less than 90% of which are singletons. Sequenced input: peripheral blood. All receptors come from a human donor in a cohort sampled during active COVID-19. Each CDR3 is given with its conserved first and last residue. Size is stated for part of the rows, as once, few or many counts, or as a class when the clone is expanded.

V	size	CDR3
TRBV3-1/TRBV3-2	few	CASSPWRQANYGYTF
TRBV4-2	-	CASSQVLTVDSGANVLTF
TRBV7-2	once	CASSLAGDGNTIYF
TRBV19	-	CASSSRGLGNQPQHF
TRBV6-5	-	CASGAALGLDSPLHF
TRBV10-1	-	CASRKTRTGNTGELFF
TRBV4-1	-	CASSQVQRGAEETQYF
TRBV19	-	CASREYGGRGNQPQHF
TRBV29-1	-	CSAGQGRGTEAFF
TRBV11-2	-	CASSSFYGQETQYF
TRBV7-2	-	CASSLTGQGVAEKLFF
TRBV19	few	CASSGQVNQPQHF
TRBV18	-	CASSPSSGEGYTF
TRBV11-2	-	CASSYDRLYGYTF
TRBV12-5	few	CASGSSGADTQYF
TRBV5-1	few	CASSMGLAGGSSVETQYF
TRBV27	few	CASSPGTGEVQAFF
TRBV3-1/TRBV3-2	-	CASSPLTTKETQYF
TRBV29-1	few	CSVGFGSLDEQFF
TRBV2	-	CASLGGDTDTQYF
TRBV2	-	CASRANSGSQETQYF
TRBV11-2	-	CASSPPGGKQFF
TRBV7-2	-	CASSSAGWVQETQYF
TRBV5-1	-	CASSYRTGGYEQYF
TRBV12-3/TRBV12-4	once	CASSPGTRYIQYF
TRBV3-1/TRBV3-2	-	CASSQHRGTEAFF
TRBV7-9	-	CASSYLAEKNNEQFF
TRBV7-9	few	CASRVQEQFF
TRBV19	-	CASRRLAGGLRTNEQFF
TRBV10-3	-	CAIRGGKSNEKLFF
TRBV27	-	CASGQVSGNTIYF
TRBV5-6	-	CASSLDGGQGASELYF
TRBV7-8	-	CASSLGQSRTEAFF
TRBV6-1	-	CASSGRTAFPTNEKLFF
TRBV15	-	CATSLGGGSQPQHF
TRBV5-6	once	CASSLGQTYGYTF
TRBV5-1	-	CASSLEREHLARGHNEQFF
TRBV4-1	-	CASSQDLRALSGNTIYF
TRBV4-1	-	CASSQDWQGGYEQYF
TRBV7-9	few	CASASWGGGGNTEAFF
TRBV24-1	-	CATSDFYSGYTF
TRBV18	few	CASSPYGTEAFF
TRBV30	-	CAWSVEERGYNEQFF
TRBV5-1	-	CASSLGDSLVEQFF
TRBV2	-	CASRSGYERNEQFF
TRBV24-1	-	CATSSSGGAPYNEQFF
TRBV14	-	CASSPGQVGGYTF
TRBV5-1	once	CASSSGGTSGRNNEQFF
TRBV2	-	CASSPAGAGETQYF
TRBV19	-	CASTLLTAKGPQHF
TRBV7-2	-	CASSLDFSSNQPQHF
TRBV2	-	CASSLGQATSGNTIYF
TRBV4-1	-	CASSQMAGTPNSPLHF
TRBV19	few	CASSIRGIAGVSDTQYF